This entry features one TCR beta chain sequence. Its recognized antigen is unknown. No quality values exist for individual bases; no much larger clone is one base distant. V gives up 2 bases and J gives up 3 bases, and the segment between their germline ends measures 12 bases. Measured from the cysteine to the phenylalanine, the CDR3 is 15 residues long. CDR3 DNA is the only sequence kept; it has 45 bases, read in frame from the first base. The germline V gene (reference sequence) yields WNHNN for CDR1 and SYGVQD for CDR2. This sample is drawn from a study of CD8+CD57+ T cells in acquired aplastic anemia (dated 2018 in TCRdb). Study-wide context: On average, sorted CD4+ and CD8+ cells yielded 3.2 ug of extracted DNA, with a range of roughly 0.17 to 27.4 ug. CD8+CD57+ expansion was defined as a frequency above the mean frequency observed in healthy subjects.

General findings and caveats noted by the study authors: Although some 28 CD8+ CDR3 sequences were shared by patients and controls, these sequences appeared highly expressed in patients and within the immunodominant clones of patients. Between patients and healthy controls, no significant difference in CD8+ Simpson's diversity was found (P=0.060).

Flow cytometry had shown CD8+CD57+ cell expansion in the patients selected for sequencing. Every patient had severe acquired aplastic anemia, diagnosed using the International Study of Aplastic Anemia and Agranulocytosis and Camitta criteria. No patient had received any therapy when blood was sampled. TCR repertoires of sorted CD4+ and CD8+ blood T cells from severe aplastic anemia patients and healthy subjects were deep-sequenced in the study. Patients were enrolled in the USA under clinicaltrials.gov protocols 00001620, 01623167, 00001397, 00071045, 00081523 and 00961064. Ficoll-Paque density gradient centrifugation was used to isolate peripheral blood mononuclear cells. Before DNA extraction, CD4+ and CD8+ T cells were sorted by FACS or by magnetic beads. TCR beta VDJ combination and CDR3 sequence profiling used genomic DNA as the template. An Illumina HiSeq 2000 was the platform used for TCR repertoire sequencing. As for the authors' bioinformatics: Repertoires were assessed using TRBV/TRBJ rearrangement plots, CDR3 size and DJ length profiles, and Simpson's diversity index. Whichever DNA sequence was most abundant in the deep sequencing data was defined as the immunodominant clone. CDR3 amino acid sequences were checked for sharing across subjects and were also compared against the VDJdb database and published repertoires. TCRdb redid the processing of the public reads, applying fastp at Q25 and MiXCR, and retained in-frame beta chains. For every CDR3 protein sequence, its rows merge into one entry that carries the most common genes and DNA. The V and J calls reflect TCRdb's pipeline rather than the authors' work. The sample table lists more than 150,000 distinct CDR3 sequences, around 45% of them with a count of one. The ten largest make up about 8.8% of the sample.

The sample consisted of sorted CD4+, CD8+, or CD8+CD57+ T cells (not recorded which) from PBMCs. The V and J segments used are TRBV10-1 and TRBJ2-3, with TRBD2 perhaps the D gene, on 6 matching bases. This clonotype was obtained from a human donor with aplastic anemia. Read as DNA, the sequence is TGCGCCAGCAGTGAGAAGGGGACTGGAACAGATACGCAGTATTTT. Its translation is CASSEKGTGTDTQYF.